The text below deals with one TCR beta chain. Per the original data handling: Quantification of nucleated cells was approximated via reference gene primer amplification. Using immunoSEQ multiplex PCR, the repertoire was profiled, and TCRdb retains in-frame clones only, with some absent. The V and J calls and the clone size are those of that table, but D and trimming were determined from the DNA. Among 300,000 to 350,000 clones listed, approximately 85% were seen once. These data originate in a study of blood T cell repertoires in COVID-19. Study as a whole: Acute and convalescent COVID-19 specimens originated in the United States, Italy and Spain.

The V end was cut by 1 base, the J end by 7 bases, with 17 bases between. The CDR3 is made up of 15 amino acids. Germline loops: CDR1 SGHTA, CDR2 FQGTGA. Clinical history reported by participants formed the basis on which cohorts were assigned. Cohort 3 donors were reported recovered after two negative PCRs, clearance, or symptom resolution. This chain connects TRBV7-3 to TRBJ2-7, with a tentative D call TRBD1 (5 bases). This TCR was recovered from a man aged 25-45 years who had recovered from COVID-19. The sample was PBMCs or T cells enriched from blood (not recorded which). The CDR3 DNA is TGTGCCAGCAGCTTAAATCAGGGTGGGGAAGGGGAGCAGTACTTC. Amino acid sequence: CASSLNQGGEGEQYF.